The 11 T cell receptor beta chains below come from one sample, sequenced in a study of blood T cell repertoires in COVID-19 (dated by TCRdb to the early 2020s). Libraries were constructed by the immunoSEQ multiplex PCR assay. Drawn from immuneACCESS, this table holds only the in-frame rearrangements with V and J called that TCRdb kept. Clones are partly lost; checked studies trace under half to an unresolved V gene and leave the rest unexplained. The sample table records about 140,000 clones; around 81% of these occur just once. About 8.4% of the sample belongs to the ten largest clones. The sequenced material came from peripheral blood. The receptor source for this set is a woman aged 60 to 75 with active or convalescent COVID-19.

The chain joins TRBV4-1 to TRBJ2-5; TRBD2 agrees at 11 bases. This CDR3 is 15 amino acids long. Germline CDR1 reads MGHRA; CDR2 reads YSYEKL. V shed 5 bases and J 4 bases; nucleotides not matched to a gene: 6. The CDR3 reads CASSSIGLAGETQYF. CDR3 coding DNA: TGCGCCAGCAGCTCCATCGGACTAGCGGGAGAGACCCAGTACTTC.

The gene calls are TRBV30 and TRBJ2-3; possible D gene TRBD2, 5 bases. V was clipped by 5 bases and J by 3 bases, with 6 bases between them. The CDR3 extends over 11 amino acids. Germline loops: CDR1 GTSNPN, CDR2 SVGIG (reference sequence). In DNA form, the CDR3 reads TGTGCCTGGGCGGGTACAGATACGCAGTATTTT. The encoded protein is CAWAGTDTQYF.

The chain carries TRBV6-2 or TRBV6-3 and TRBJ1-1, with D uncertain. The CDR3 extends over 14 amino acids. V lost 4 bases and J lost 5, with 14 bases in between. Germline-derived CDR1 and CDR2 are MNHEY and SVGEGT. CDR3 in DNA: TGTGCCAGCAGTTGGGTTTTCGGGAGTACTGAAGCTTTCTTT. Translating gives CASSWVFGSTEAFF.

The chain links TRBV3-1 (or the pseudogene TRBV3-2) to TRBJ1-2; no reliable D call. Trimming left V 5 bases short and J 5 bases short, with 15 bases between. This CDR3 has 14 amino acids. CDR1 and CDR2 (germline): LGHDT, YNNKEL (reference sequence). The CDR3 protein is CASSSRNGSYGYTF. CDR3 bases: TGTGCCAGCAGCTCCAGGAACGGCTCATATGGCTACACCTTC.

The chain uses TRBV5-1 and TRBJ1-6, with 11 bases fitting TRBD1. The CDR3 sequence is 17 residues long. Germline CDR1 SGHRS, CDR2 YFSETQ. V dropped 8 bases and J dropped 3; count of bases not matched to a gene: 10. The CDR3 reads CASRTGGPSFYNSPLHF. DNA of the CDR3: TGCGCCAGTCGGACAGGGGGCCCATCCTTCTATAATTCACCCCTCCACTTT.

The chain joins TRBV28 to TRBJ2-1; D is perhaps TRBD2 (6 bases). CDR1 and CDR2 (germline): MDHEN, SYDVKM. Trimming cost V 2 bases and J 7 bases, with 12 bases left between them. The CDR3 totals 14 residues. DNA of the CDR3: TGTGCCAGCAGTTTAGTGGCGGGGAGGAATGAGCAGTTCTTC. Its protein is CASSLVAGRNEQFF. The full variable domain, completed using reference TRBV28 and TRBJ2-1, is DVKVTQSSRYLVKRTGEKVFLECVQDMDHENMFWYRQDPGLGLRLIYFSYDVKMKEKGDIPEGYSVSREKKERFSLILESASTNQTSMYLCASSLVAGRNEQFFGPGTRLTVL.

V and J are TRBV19 and TRBJ2-2, with 7 bases aligning to TRBD2. Germline V gives CDR1 LNHDA, CDR2 SQIVND (reference sequence). The CDR3 runs to 14 residues. After removal of 7 bases from V and 5 bases from J, the junction contained 7 bases not matched to a gene. The CDR3 here is CASKAGVVTGELFF. The CDR3 DNA reads as TGTGCCAGTAAGGCGGGAGTGGTTACCGGGGAGCTGTTTTTT.

The V and J genes are TRBV10-1 and TRBJ2-2; D unresolved. V lost 6 bases to trimming and J lost 3 bases, with 8 bases between them. Per the germline V gene, CDR1 is WNHNN and CDR2 is SYGVQD (reference sequence). The CDR3 sequence is 13 residues long. CDR3 in DNA: TGCGCCAGCAGGCTAGTGGACACCGGGGAGCTGTTTTTT. This encodes CASRLVDTGELFF.

V and J are TRBV7-9 and TRBJ1-4, with D possibly TRBD1 on 5 matching bases. This CDR3 is 15 amino acids long. The germline V and J ends were trimmed by 1 base and 11 bases, with 17 bases remaining between them. Looked up from germline, CDR1 is SEHNR and CDR2 is FQNEAQ (reference sequence). CDR3 in amino acids: CASSLEGTKGRKLFF. DNA for the CDR3: TGTGCCAGCAGCTTAGAAGGCACGAAGGGGAGGAAACTGTTTTTT.

The chain is built from TRBV12-3 or TRBV12-4 and TRBJ2-1; 7 bases fit TRBD2. After removal of 2 bases from V and 10 bases from J, the junction contained 5 bases not matched to a gene. CDR3 length: 13 residues. CDR3 sequence: CASSLSREEEQFF. In DNA form, the CDR3 reads TGTGCCAGCAGTTTATCCCGGGAGGAGGAGCAGTTCTTC.

This sequence joins TRBV5-8 and TRBJ1-1; 8 positions agree with TRBD1. The CDR3 contains 16 residues. V lost 2 bases and J lost 0; bases outside the gene matches: 6. Per germline, CDR1 SGHTS and CDR2 YDEGEE. The chain's CDR3 is CASSFSGQVMNTEAFF. In DNA form, the CDR3 reads TGTGCCAGCAGCTTTTCGGGACAGGTCATGAACACTGAAGCTTTCTTT.